A selection of T cell receptor beta chains follows, all from one sample in a study of blood T cell repertoires in COVID-19. Profiling relied on immunoSEQ multiplex PCR, and the TCRdb table lists in-frame clones only, not all of them. In the table there are around 400,000 clones, nearly 90% of which are singletons. Sequencing was performed on PBMCs or T cells enriched from blood (not recorded which). The receptors derive from a woman aged 18 to 35 who had been exposed to COVID-19. Both conserved end residues are part of each CDR3.

v_call	j_call	cdr3_length	cdr3_aa
TRBV27	TRBJ1-1	13	CASSPAQGTEAFF
TRBV24-1	TRBJ2-1	12	CATSVRDSEQFF
TRBV5-1	TRBJ2-3	14	CASSLGQGLDTQYF
TRBV5-1	TRBJ2-7	15	CASSWGDREEYEQYF
TRBV5-8	TRBJ2-1	15	CASSPEGLATNEQFF
TRBV10-1	TRBJ2-1	15	CASSDPAGGGNEQFF
TRBV7-9	TRBJ2-3	17	CASSLATRLAGGNWQYF
TRBV13	TRBJ1-3	16	CASSLGSPGFGNTIYF
TRBV30	TRBJ1-3	15	CAWQGQGFSGNTIYF
TRBV28	TRBJ2-7	15	CASRGNTGRLYEQYF
TRBV5-1	TRBJ2-7	15	CASSLSVTGVVEQYF
TRBV5-1	TRBJ2-2	15	CASSLGQGASGELFF
TRBV4-1	TRBJ2-1	16	CASSHMPGLAGHEQFF
TRBV7-2	TRBJ1-6	17	CASRGKALGTGSSPLHF
TRBV28	TRBJ1-2	13	CASSLDSSAGYTF
TRBV9	TRBJ2-2	14	CASSDQQGTGELFF
TRBV28	TRBJ2-2	16	CATSRSGGAVDGELFF
TRBV19	TRBJ1-1	14	CASSIDREAAEAFF